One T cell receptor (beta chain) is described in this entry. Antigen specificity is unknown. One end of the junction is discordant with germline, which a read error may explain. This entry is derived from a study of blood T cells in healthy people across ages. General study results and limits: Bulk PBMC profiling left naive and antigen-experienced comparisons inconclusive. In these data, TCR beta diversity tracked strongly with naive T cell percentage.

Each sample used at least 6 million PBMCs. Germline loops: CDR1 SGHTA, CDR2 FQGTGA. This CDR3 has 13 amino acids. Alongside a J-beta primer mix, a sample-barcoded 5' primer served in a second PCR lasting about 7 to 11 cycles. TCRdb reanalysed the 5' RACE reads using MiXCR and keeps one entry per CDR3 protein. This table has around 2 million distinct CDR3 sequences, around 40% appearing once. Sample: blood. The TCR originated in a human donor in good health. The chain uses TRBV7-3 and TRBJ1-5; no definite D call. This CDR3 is CASSRTGNQSQHF. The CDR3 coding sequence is TGTGCCAGCAGCCGCACTGGCAATCAGTCCCAGCATTTT.